The subject of this entry is one TCR beta chain. Its target is unknown. CDR1 is LGHNA, CDR2 YSLEER, per germline. The CDR3 has 15 residues. Trimming left V 4 bases short and J 7 bases short, with 19 bases between. This sample was taken from a study of post-analysis software for immune sequencing data. Study summary: In terms of disease course, relapsing-remitting, secondary progressive and progressive-relapsing multiple sclerosis were included. Regarding the study as a whole: TRBV5-6, TRBV5-1 and TRBV20-1 belonged to a set of a handful of TRBV segments that were more frequent in patients than controls. F measure grouped same-batch samples tightly together.

The TCR beta cDNA libraries carried unique molecular identifiers. TCRdb independently ran MiXCR on the PCR reads; one entry per CDR3 protein. The table records around 400,000 distinct CDR3 sequences, 35% to 45% of them present only once. The chain uses TRBV4-3 and TRBJ1-2; the D gene is possibly TRBD1 (5 bases). This clonotype was obtained from a girl aged 2 to 9 with multiple sclerosis. Sequenced material: blood. DNA of the CDR3: TGCGCCAGCAGCCCTAGCGACAGTGCGAGGCGTGGCTACACCTTC. It translates to CASSPSDSARRGYTF.